This TCR beta chain is from a study of OX40 agonist ivuxolimab in advanced cancers. Study summary: Every 2 weeks, patients got intravenous ivuxolimab at one of six dose levels (0.01-10 mg/kg). Eligibility admitted prior anti-PD-1, anti-PD-L1 or anti-CTLA-4 therapy; about 40% had some.

Exclusion of a patient followed from autoimmune disease history or systemic immunosuppression. Study-wide results and caveats: Clonal expansion from baseline to week 6 occurred in both CD4+ and CD8+ T cells.

Assay: immunoSEQ multiplex PCR; the TCRdb copy retains only in-frame clones and omits some. The table shows some 74,000 clones, with around 92% occurring only once. The CDR3 totals 13 residues. The V gene's germline CDR1 is SNHLY and CDR2 FYNNEI. With V trimmed by 8 bases and J by 2 bases, 6 bases remained unmatched. In the case of this clone: The antigen remains unidentified.

The sample in question was CD4+ or CD8+ T cells sorted from blood, obtained in a trial of the OX40 agonist ivuxolimab. The chain recombines TRBV2 with TRBJ2-7, with 7 bases that match TRBD1. The clonotype comes from an adult with an advanced solid tumor such as melanoma, head and neck, liver or kidney cancer. The DNA for the CDR3 is TGTGCCAGCGCAGGGGGTCTAGCCTACGAGCAGTACTTC. This codes for CASAGGLAYEQYF. Variable domain in full (rest from reference TRBV2 and TRBJ2-7): EPEVTQTPSHQVTQMGQEVILRCVPISNHLYFYWYRQILGQKVEFLVSFYNNEISEKSEIFDDQFSVERPDGSNFTLKIRSTKLEDSAMYFCASAGGLAYEQYFGPGTRLTVT.